This entry concerns a single TCR beta chain. Antigen unknown. This record comes from a study of a mutant IDH1 vaccine in newly diagnosed glioma. Study-wide context: The earlier regimen, radiotherapy, temozolomide, or both, was most often both.

Between the trimmed V and J ends, which lost 7 bases and 10 bases, there was a span of 12 bases. CDR1 and CDR2 from the germline V gene are SQVTM and ANQGSEA. This CDR3 comprises 10 residues. The time point is: week 11, during vaccination. Each vaccine dose was 300 ug of mutant IDH1 20-mer peptide, with topical imiquimod. This table comes from immunoSEQ multiplex PCR, and its TCRdb copy is limited to in-frame clones, with some not included. This sample has around 40,000 clones; about 83% occur once, and the top ten carry over 2%. Sequences were derived from PBMCs, sampled from a glioma patient whose treatment included an IDH1 peptide vaccine. This receptor was obtained from a man between 35 and 55 years old with glioma. The rearrangement uses TRBV29-1 and TRBJ2-3, with no clear D. The chain's CDR3 is CSALLMAQYF. The CDR3 region has the DNA TGCAGCGCCCTCCTTATGGCGCAGTATTTT.